This T cell receptor beta chain was captured in a study of T cell responses to AZD1222 COVID-19 vaccine. The V end was cut by 0 bases, the J end by 0 bases, with 3 bases between. Germline CDR1 LNHDA, CDR2 SQIVND (reference sequence). The CDR3 is 14 residues long. The protocol was immunoSEQ multiplex PCR, while the TCRdb copy is restricted to in-frame clones and leaves out a portion. The sample records roughly 100,000 clones, 75% to 90% being singletons. Whole-study results and caveats: Spike-specific TCRs gained breadth and depth after people received two AZD1222 doses.

In the case of this clone: Its target is unknown.

The receptor was derived from an adult in good health. The sequencing used peripheral blood, collected on day 0 of AZD1222 vaccination. This chain connects TRBV19 to TRBJ1-3; D is undetermined. For the CDR3, the DNA is TGTGCCAGTAGTATAGACAACTCTGGAAACACCATATATTTT. This encodes CASSIDNSGNTIYF.